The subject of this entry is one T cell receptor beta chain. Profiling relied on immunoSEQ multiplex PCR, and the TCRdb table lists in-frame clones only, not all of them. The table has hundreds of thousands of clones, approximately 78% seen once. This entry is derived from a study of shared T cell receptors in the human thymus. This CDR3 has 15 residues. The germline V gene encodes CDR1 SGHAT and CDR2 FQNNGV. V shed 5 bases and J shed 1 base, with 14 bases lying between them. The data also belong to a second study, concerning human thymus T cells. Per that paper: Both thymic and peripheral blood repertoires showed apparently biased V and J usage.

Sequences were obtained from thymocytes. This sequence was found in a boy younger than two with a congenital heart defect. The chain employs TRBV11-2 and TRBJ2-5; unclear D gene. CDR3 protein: CASSPEVWVQETQYF. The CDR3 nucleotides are TGTGCCAGCAGCCCAGAGGTTTGGGTCCAAGAGACCCAGTACTTC.